These T cell receptor beta chains were read from a single sample in a study of T cell responses to AZD1222 COVID-19 vaccine. Generated by immunoSEQ multiplex PCR, the TCRdb table keeps only in-frame clones and is missing some. In the table there are over 100,000 clones, about 90% of which are singletons. Specimen: peripheral blood, collected on day 0 of AZD1222 vaccination. The receptors here all came from an adult in good health. Each CDR3 is given without its conserved first and last residue.

j_call v_call cdr3_length cdr3_aa
TRBJ2-5 TRBV7-8 13 ASSPSTLATETQY
TRBJ1-2 TRBV7-9 10 ASSAGLGGYT
TRBJ2-3 TRBV7-2 11 ASSLTRSDTQY
TRBJ1-3 TRBV18 12 ASSPGTAENTIY
TRBJ2-1 TRBV15 14 ATSRDWGRLYNEQF
TRBJ2-2 TRBV28 16 ASTHLAGGFGNTGELF
TRBJ2-7 TRBV29-1 12 SADRGTYPYEQY
TRBJ2-2 TRBV11-3 15 ASSLQNRGTNTGELF
TRBJ1-1 TRBV15 12 ATRRDRAYPEAF
TRBJ2-2 TRBV5-1 16 ASSLFSGAGVLPGELF
TRBJ1-1 TRBV4-1 13 ASSQFGQMNTEAF
TRBJ2-1 TRBV7-9 12 ASSLAYTRNEQF
TRBJ1-1 TRBV7-8 12 ASTDWGGVTEAF
TRBJ2-1 TRBV18 14 ASSSSGTGSYNEQF
TRBJ1-6 TRBV6-5 14 ASSYSILGHLRPLH
TRBJ1-6 TRBV7-6 14 ASSTAAGSYNSPLH
TRBJ1-5 TRBV6-7 13 ASSYGSIGNQPQH
TRBJ1-6 TRBV27 15 ASSSGAGTGYNSPLH
TRBJ2-2 TRBV27 11 ATTGKKTGELF
TRBJ1-1 TRBV6-5 13 ASTPVRGPGTEAF
TRBJ2-3 TRBV28 14 ASPRAGGAPSDTQY
TRBJ2-1 TRBV5-1 13 ASSPGPSSYNEQF